The entry below gives a single TCR beta chain sequence along with its context. The data were taken from a study of control samples from healthy donors and cancer patients. Sequencing was performed with immunoSEQ multiplex PCR; in TCRdb, only in-frame clones are kept and a portion is missing. The data hold about 150,000 clones, with roughly nine tenths observed a single time. CDR3 size: 14 residues. Trimming took 2 bases from V and 1 from J, leaving 8 bases between them. Germline V gene sequence: CDR1 MNHNY, CDR2 SVGAGI (reference sequence). The sequenced material came from blood. This TCR was recovered from a woman aged 30 to 39 in good health. The rearrangement uses TRBV6-6 and TRBJ1-1; D uncertain. CDR3 protein: CASSYGRGNTEAFF. The CDR3 DNA is TGTGCCAGCAGTTACGGGCGGGGGAACACTGAAGCTTTCTTT.